This T cell receptor (beta chain) was captured in a study of T cell changes during pregnancy in multiple sclerosis. V was trimmed by 3 bases and J by 8 bases, leaving 10 bases between them. The CDR3 has 13 amino acids. Germline-derived CDR1 and CDR2 are SNHLY and FYNNEI. Data came from immunoSEQ multiplex PCR; TCRdb stores just in-frame clones and leaves some out. The profile covers around 56,000 clones, with around nine tenths appearing a single time and about 0.38% taken by the ten largest. The sample in question was CD4+ T cells from peripheral blood mononuclear cells, obtained in the third trimester of pregnancy. The chain joins TRBV2 to TRBJ1-4; D is ambiguous. The clonotype originates from a female donor with multiple sclerosis, enrolled in a pregnancy study. The CDR3 loop reads CASSDSPGEKLFF. Written as DNA, the CDR3 is TGTGCCAGCAGTGACAGCCCAGGAGAAAAACTGTTTTTT.